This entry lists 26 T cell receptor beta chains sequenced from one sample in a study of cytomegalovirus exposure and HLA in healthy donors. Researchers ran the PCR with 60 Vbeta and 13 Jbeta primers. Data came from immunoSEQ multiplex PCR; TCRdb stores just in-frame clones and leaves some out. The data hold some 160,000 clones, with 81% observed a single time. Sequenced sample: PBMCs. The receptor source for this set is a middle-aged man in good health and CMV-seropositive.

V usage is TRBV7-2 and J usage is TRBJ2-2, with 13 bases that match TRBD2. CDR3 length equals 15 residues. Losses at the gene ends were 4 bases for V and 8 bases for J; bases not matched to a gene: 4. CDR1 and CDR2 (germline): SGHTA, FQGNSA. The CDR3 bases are TGTGCCAGCAGCTCGGGACTAGCGGGAATGGGGGAGCTGTTTTTT. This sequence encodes CASSSGLAGMGELFF.

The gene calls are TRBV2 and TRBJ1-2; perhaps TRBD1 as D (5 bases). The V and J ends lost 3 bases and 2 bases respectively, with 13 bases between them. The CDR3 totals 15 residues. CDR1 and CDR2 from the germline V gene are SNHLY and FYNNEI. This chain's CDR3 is CASSDRGVTNYGYTF. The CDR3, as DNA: TGTGCCAGCAGTGACCGGGGGGTAACCAACTATGGCTACACCTTC.

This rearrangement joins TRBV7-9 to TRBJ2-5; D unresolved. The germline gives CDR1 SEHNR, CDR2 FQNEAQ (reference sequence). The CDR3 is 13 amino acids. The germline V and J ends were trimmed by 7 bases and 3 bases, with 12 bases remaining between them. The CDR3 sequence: CASTPSSEETQYF. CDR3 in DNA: TGTGCCAGCACCCCCTCGTCCGAAGAGACCCAGTACTTC.

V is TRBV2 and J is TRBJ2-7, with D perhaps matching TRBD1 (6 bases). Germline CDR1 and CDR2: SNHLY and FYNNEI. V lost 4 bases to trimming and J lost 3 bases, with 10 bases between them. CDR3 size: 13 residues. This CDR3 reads CASSAGQNYEQYF. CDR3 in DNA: TGTGCCAGCAGTGCGGGACAAAACTACGAGCAGTACTTC. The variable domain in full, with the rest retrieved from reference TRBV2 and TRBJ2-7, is EPEVTQTPSHQVTQMGQEVILRCVPISNHLYFYWYRQILGQKVEFLVSFYNNEISEKSEIFDDQFSVERPDGSNFTLKIRSTKLEDSAMYFCASSAGQNYEQYFGPGTRLTVT.

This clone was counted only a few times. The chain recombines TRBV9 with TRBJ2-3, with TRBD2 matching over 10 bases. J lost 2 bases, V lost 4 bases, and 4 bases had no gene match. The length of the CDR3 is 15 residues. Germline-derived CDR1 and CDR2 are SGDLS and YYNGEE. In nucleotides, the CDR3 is TGTGCCAGCAGCCCAGCGGGGGGGGTCACAGATACGCAGTATTTT. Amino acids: CASSPAGGVTDTQYF.

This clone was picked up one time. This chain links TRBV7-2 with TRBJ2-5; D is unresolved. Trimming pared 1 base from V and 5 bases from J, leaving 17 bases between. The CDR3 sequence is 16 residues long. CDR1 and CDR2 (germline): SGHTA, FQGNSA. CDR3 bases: TGTGCCAGCAGCTTAGGGCCTAGTCTTGGTCAGGAGACCCAGTACTTC. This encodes CASSLGPSLGQETQYF. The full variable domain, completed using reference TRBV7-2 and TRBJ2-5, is GAGVSQSPSNKVTEKGKDVELRCDPISGHTALYWYRQSLGQGLEFLIYFQGNSAPDKSGLPSDRFSAERTGGSVSTLTIQRTQQEDSAVYLCASSLGPSLGQETQYFGPGTRLLVL.

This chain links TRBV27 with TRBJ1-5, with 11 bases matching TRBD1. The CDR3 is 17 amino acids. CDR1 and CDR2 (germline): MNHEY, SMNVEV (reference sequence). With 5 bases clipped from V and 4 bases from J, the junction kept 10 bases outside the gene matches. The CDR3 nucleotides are TGTGCCAGCAGTCCCGGACAGGGGGCGCCCCGGAATCAGCCCCAGCATTTT. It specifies CASSPGQGAPRNQPQHF.

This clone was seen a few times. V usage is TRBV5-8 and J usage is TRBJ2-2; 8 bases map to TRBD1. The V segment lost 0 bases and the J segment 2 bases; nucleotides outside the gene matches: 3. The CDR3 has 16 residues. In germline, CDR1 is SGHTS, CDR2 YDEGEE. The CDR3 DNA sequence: TGTGCCAGCAGCTTGGGGACAGGGACTAACACCGGGGAGCTGTTTTTT. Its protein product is CASSLGTGTNTGELFF.

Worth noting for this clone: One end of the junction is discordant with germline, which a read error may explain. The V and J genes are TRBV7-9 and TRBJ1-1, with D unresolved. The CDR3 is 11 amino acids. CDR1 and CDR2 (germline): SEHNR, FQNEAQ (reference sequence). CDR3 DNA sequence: TGTTCCAGCAGCCCTTACACTGAAGCTTTCTTT. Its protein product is CSSSPYTEAFF.

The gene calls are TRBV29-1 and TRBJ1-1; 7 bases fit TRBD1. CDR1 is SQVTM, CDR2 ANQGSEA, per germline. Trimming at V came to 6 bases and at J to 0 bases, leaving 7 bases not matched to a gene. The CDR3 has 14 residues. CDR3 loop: CSVGQLLMNTEAFF. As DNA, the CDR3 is TGCAGCGTGGGACAGCTTCTTATGAACACTGAAGCTTTCTTT.

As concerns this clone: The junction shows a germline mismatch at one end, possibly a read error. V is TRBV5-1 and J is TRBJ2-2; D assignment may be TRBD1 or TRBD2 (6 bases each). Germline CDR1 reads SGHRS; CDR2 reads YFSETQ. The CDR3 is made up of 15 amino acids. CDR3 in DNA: TGCGCCAGCACCTTGGGGGGCCCCACCGTGGGGGAGCTGTTTTTT. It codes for CASTLGGPTVGELFF. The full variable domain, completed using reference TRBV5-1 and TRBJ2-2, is KAGVTQTPRYLIKTRGQQVTLSCSPISGHRSVSWYQQTPGQGLQFLFEYFSETQRNKGNFPGRFSGRQFSNSRSEMNVSTLELGDSALYLCASTLGGPTVGELFFGEGSRLTVL.

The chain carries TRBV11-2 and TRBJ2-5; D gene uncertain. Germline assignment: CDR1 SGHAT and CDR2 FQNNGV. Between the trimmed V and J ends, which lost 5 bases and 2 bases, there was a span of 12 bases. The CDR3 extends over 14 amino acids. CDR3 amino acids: CASSEILRQETQYF. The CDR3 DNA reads TGTGCCAGCAGCGAGATACTGAGGCAAGAGACCCAGTACTTC.

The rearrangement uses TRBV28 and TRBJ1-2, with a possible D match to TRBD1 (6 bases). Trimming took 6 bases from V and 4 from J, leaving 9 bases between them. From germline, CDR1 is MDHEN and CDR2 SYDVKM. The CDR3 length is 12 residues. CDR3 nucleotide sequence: TGTGCCAGCAGGGGGGCAGGCTATGGCTACACCTTC. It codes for CASRGAGYGYTF.

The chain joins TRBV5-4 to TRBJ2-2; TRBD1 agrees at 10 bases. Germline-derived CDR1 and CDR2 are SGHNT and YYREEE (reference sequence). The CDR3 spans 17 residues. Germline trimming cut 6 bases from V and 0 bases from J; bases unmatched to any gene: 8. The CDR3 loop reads CASNRGGQGSNTGELFF. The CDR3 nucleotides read TGTGCCAGCAACCGGGGGGGACAGGGGTCGAACACCGGGGAGCTGTTTTTT. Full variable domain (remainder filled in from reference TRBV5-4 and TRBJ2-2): ETGVTQSPTHLIKTRGQQVTLRCSSQSGHNTVSWYQQALGQGPQFIFQYYREEENGRGNFPPRFSGLQFPNYSSELNVNALELDDSALYLCASNRGGQGSNTGELFFGEGSRLTVL.

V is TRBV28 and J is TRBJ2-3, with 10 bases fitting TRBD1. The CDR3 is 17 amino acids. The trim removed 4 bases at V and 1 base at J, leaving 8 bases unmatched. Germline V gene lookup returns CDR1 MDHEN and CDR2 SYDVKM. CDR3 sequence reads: CASSSGQGLSGTDTQYF. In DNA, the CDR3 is TGTGCCAGCAGTTCGGGACAGGGGTTGTCTGGCACAGATACGCAGTATTTT.

The CDR3 reads CASSPDRPKLFF. CDR3 sequence (DNA): TGTGCCAGTAGTCCGGACAGGCCCAAACTGTTTTTT. V is TRBV19 and J is TRBJ1-4; TRBD1 agrees at 7 bases. V was clipped by 5 bases and J by 11 bases; unmatched bases: 5. Germline V lookup: CDR1 LNHDA, CDR2 SQIVND (reference sequence). The CDR3 has 12 amino acids.

The CDR3 is CASSVGGRGSETQYF. The DNA of the CDR3 is TGTGCCAGCAGCGTAGGGGGGCGCGGTTCAGAGACCCAGTACTTC. The chain has TRBV9 and TRBJ2-5; TRBD1 is a possible D gene (6 bases). The germline V gene encodes CDR1 SGDLS and CDR2 YYNGEE. The CDR3 totals 15 residues. V lost 0 bases and J lost 4, with 13 bases in between. The variable domain in full, with the rest retrieved from reference TRBV9 and TRBJ2-5, is DSGVTQTPKHLITATGQRVTLRCSPRSGDLSVYWYQQSLDQGLQFLIQYYNGEERAKGNILERFSAQQFPDLHSELNLSSLELGDSALYFCASSVGGRGSETQYFGPGTRLLVL.

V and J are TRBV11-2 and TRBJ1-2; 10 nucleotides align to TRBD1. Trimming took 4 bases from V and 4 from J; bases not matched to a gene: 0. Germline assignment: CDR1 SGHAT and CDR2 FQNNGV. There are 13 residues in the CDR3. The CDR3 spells CASSWTGGYGYTF. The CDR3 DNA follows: TGTGCCAGCAGCTGGACAGGGGGCTATGGCTACACCTTC.

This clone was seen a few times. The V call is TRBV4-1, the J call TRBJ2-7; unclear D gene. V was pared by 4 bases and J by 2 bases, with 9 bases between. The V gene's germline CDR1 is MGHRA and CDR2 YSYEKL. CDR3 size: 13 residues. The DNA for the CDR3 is TGCGCCAGCAGCCCGACACCTACCTACGAGCAGTACTTC. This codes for CASSPTPTYEQYF.

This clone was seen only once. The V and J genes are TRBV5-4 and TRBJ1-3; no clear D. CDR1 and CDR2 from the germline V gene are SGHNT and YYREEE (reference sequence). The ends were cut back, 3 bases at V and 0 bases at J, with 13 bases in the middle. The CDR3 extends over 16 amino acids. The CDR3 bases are TGTGCCAGCAGCTCGGTCGCCGCAACCTCTGGAAACACCATATATTTT. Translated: CASSSVAATSGNTIYF.

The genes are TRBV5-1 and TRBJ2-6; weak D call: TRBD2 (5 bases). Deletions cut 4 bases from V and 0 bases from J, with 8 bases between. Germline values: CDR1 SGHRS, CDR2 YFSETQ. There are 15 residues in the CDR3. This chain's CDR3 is CASSMGSSGANVLTF. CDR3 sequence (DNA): TGCGCCAGCAGCATGGGGAGCTCTGGGGCCAACGTCCTGACTTTC.

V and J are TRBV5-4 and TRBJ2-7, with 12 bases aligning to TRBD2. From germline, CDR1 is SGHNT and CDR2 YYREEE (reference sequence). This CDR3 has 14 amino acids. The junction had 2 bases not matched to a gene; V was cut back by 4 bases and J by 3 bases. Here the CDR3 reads CASSTSGRIYEQYF. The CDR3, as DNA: TGTGCCAGCAGCACTAGCGGGAGGATCTACGAGCAGTACTTC.

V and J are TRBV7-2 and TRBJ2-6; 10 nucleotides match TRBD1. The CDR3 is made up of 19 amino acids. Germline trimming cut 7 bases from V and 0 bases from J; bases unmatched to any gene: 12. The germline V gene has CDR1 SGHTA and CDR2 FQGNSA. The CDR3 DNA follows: TGTGCCAGCACCTCGCCTTTGGGACAGGGGTCCTCTGGGGCCAACGTCCTGACTTTC. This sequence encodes CASTSPLGQGSSGANVLTF.

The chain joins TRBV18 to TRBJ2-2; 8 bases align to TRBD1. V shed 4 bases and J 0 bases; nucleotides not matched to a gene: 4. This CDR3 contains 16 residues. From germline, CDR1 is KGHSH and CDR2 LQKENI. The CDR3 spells CASSRTGGSNTGELFF. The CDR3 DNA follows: TGTGCCAGCTCACGTACAGGGGGGTCGAACACCGGGGAGCTGTTTTTT.

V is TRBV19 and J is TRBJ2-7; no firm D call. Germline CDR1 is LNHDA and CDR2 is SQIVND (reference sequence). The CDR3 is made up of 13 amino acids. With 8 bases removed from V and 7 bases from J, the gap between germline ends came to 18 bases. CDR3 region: CASLPMGSWEQYF. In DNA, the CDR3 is TGTGCCAGTCTCCCGATGGGTAGCTGGGAGCAGTACTTC.

The CDR3 DNA sequence: TGTGCCAGCAGCGTAGGACTAGCGGGTAACACCGGGGAGCTGTTTTTT. This codes for CASSVGLAGNTGELFF. This rearrangement joins TRBV9 to TRBJ2-2; 10 nucleotides agree with TRBD2. V shed 0 bases, J shed 2 bases, and the junction held 1 base outside the gene matches. Germline assignment: CDR1 SGDLS and CDR2 YYNGEE. The CDR3 consists of 16 residues.